A single sample gave rise to the 24 T cell receptor beta chains below, sequenced in a study of blood T cell repertoires in COVID-19. Data came from immunoSEQ multiplex PCR; TCRdb stores just in-frame clones and leaves some out. The sample lists around 430,000 clones, more than 70% occurring once. The sample comprised peripheral blood. These receptors all stem from a woman aged 45 to 65 with COVID-19, enrolled during active disease.

The rearrangement uses TRBV11-2 and TRBJ1-3; TRBD1 matches at 10 bases. V dropped 4 bases and J dropped 5; count of bases not matched to a gene: 5. In germline, CDR1 is SGHAT, CDR2 FQNNGV. This CDR3 is built from 15 residues. The CDR3 region is CASSSTGQGRNTIYF. In nucleotides, the CDR3 is TGTGCCAGCAGCTCCACGGGACAGGGGAGAAACACCATATATTTT.

The rearrangement joins TRBV7-9 to TRBJ1-2; D gene unclear. The CDR3 is 11 amino acids. The V end was cut by 10 bases, the J end by 8 bases, with 14 bases between. Germline lookup yields CDR1 SEHNR and CDR2 FQNEAQ (reference sequence). The chain's CDR3 is CAIKSLEGYTF. CDR3 in DNA: TGTGCCATCAAGAGTCTGGAGGGCTACACCTTC.

The sample holds a few counts of this clone. The rearrangement joins TRBV5-1 to TRBJ1-3; 8 nucleotides align to TRBD1. The J segment lost 6 bases and the V segment lost 0 bases, leaving 5 bases of the junction unmatched. The CDR3 is made up of 15 amino acids. Germline V gene sequence: CDR1 SGHRS, CDR2 YFSETQ. CDR3 sequence (DNA): TGCGCCAGCAGCTTGGCAGGGGGCGCAACAAACACCATATATTTT. Protein sequence: CASSLAGGATNTIYF.

V usage is TRBV19 and J usage is TRBJ1-2; the D is unclear. Germline-derived CDR1 and CDR2 are LNHDA and SQIVND (reference sequence). The CDR3 loop spans 12 amino acids. Trimming stripped 3 bases from V and 8 bases from J, with 10 bases between. As DNA, the CDR3 is TGTGCCAGTAGTATGTCGACGGGAGGCTACACCTTC. This gives the protein CASSMSTGGYTF.

The chain carries TRBV4-2 and TRBJ1-1, with 10 bases matching TRBD1. This CDR3 contains 15 residues. Germline V gene lookup returns CDR1 LGHNA and CDR2 YNFKEQ. V lost 4 bases and J lost 0; bases outside the gene matches: 2. CDR3 in DNA: TGTGCCAGCAGCCGGGACAGGGGTTTGAACACTGAAGCTTTCTTT. Translated, it gives CASSRDRGLNTEAFF.

CDR3 bases: TGTGCCGGATTTGACAGGATCTCGAGCTCCTATAATTCACCCCTCCACTTT. As protein: CAGFDRISSSYNSPLHF. The chain joins TRBV24-1 to TRBJ1-6, with D possibly TRBD1 on 6 matching bases. V was trimmed by 12 bases and J by 0 bases, leaving 20 bases between them. CDR1 KGHDR and CDR2 SFDVKD come from the germline V gene. The CDR3 runs 17 residues.

This clone has only one observation. CDR3 DNA sequence: TGTGCCAGCAGTCCGACAGGGGAGGAACAGCCCCAGCATTTT. It codes for CASSPTGEEQPQHF. This chain uses TRBV6-5 with TRBJ1-5; TRBD1 matches 8 bases. Germline loops: CDR1 MNHEY, CDR2 SVGAGI. V lost 5 bases and J lost 7; bases outside the gene matches: 7. The length of the CDR3 is 14 residues.

This clone is a singleton in its sample. The chain has TRBV20-1 and TRBJ2-3, with D unclear. V lost 3 bases to trimming and J lost 6 bases, with 7 bases between them. The CDR3 length is 11 residues. Germline CDR1 reads DFQATT; CDR2 reads SNEGSKA (reference sequence). The CDR3 DNA follows: TGCAGTGCTAGTATAGTGGATACGCAGTATTTT. This codes for CSASIVDTQYF.

The count of this clone is one. The V gene is TRBV28, the J gene TRBJ2-1; TRBD2 might be the D (7 bases). The CDR3 length is 16 residues. CDR1 and CDR2 from the germline V gene are MDHEN and SYDVKM. Between the trimmed V and J ends, which lost 2 bases and 5 bases, there was a span of 16 bases. This CDR3 reads CASSLPLGGANNEQFF. The CDR3 coding sequence is TGTGCCAGCAGTTTACCCCTTGGGGGGGCGAACAATGAGCAGTTCTTC.

This clone has only one observation. This rearrangement joins TRBV29-1 to TRBJ2-1, with 8 nucleotides matching TRBD2. The V segment lost 1 base and the J segment 8 bases; nucleotides outside the gene matches: 19. The CDR3 runs 18 residues. Germline V CDR1 and CDR2: SQVTM, ANQGSEA. The CDR3 region is CSVEGGLQRGRPIDEQFF. The CDR3 DNA follows: TGCAGCGTTGAAGGCGGCCTCCAGCGGGGGCGTCCAATCGATGAGCAGTTCTTC.

The genes are TRBV7-2 and TRBJ1-2; D remains unclear. Trimming stripped 4 bases from V and 8 bases from J, with 11 bases between. CDR3 size: 12 residues. Germline loops: CDR1 SGHTA, CDR2 FQGNSA. This CDR3 is CASSSSRRGYTF. The CDR3 nucleotides are TGTGCCAGCAGCTCCTCGCGCCGCGGCTACACCTTC.

This clone was observed a few times. The chain carries TRBV5-5 and TRBJ1-6, with 8 bases identical to TRBD1. Germline V lookup: CDR1 SGHKS, CDR2 YYEKEE (reference sequence). This CDR3 is 15 amino acids long. V was pared by 0 bases and J by 10 bases, with 6 bases of the junction left unmatched. The CDR3 protein is CASSLEGQEVSPLHF. CDR3 sequence (DNA): TGTGCCAGCAGCTTGGAGGGACAGGAGGTCTCACCCCTCCACTTT.

J is TRBJ1-1 and V is TRBV19; possibly TRBD1 for D (5 bases). V dropped 4 bases and J dropped 7 bases, with 13 bases sitting between them. CDR1 is LNHDA and CDR2 is SQIVND in the germline V gene (reference sequence). The CDR3 sequence is 13 residues long. As DNA, the CDR3 is TGTGCCAGTAGTAGTAAGGGGCTAATTGAAGCTTTCTTT. As protein: CASSSKGLIEAFF.

The chain couples TRBV2 to TRBJ1-2, with unresolved D. V dropped 1 base and J dropped 8 bases, with 14 bases sitting between them. Germline V gives CDR1 SNHLY, CDR2 FYNNEI. This CDR3 contains 14 residues. Here the CDR3 DNA reads TGTGCCAGCAGTGAAGGGAGGGTGACGGGAGGCTACACCTTC. The encoded protein is CASSEGRVTGGYTF.

The sample holds one count of this clone. The chain carries TRBV2 and TRBJ1-6; D is possibly TRBD1 (5 bases). Trimming stripped 6 bases from V and 6 bases from J, with 9 bases between. The germline V gene has CDR1 SNHLY and CDR2 FYNNEI. The CDR3 contains 13 residues. The CDR3 nucleotides read TGTGCCAGCAGACAGGAAAGTAATTCACCCCTCCACTTT. Translation: CASRQESNSPLHF.

The V gene is TRBV27, the J gene TRBJ1-1, with D unclear. V was pared by 6 bases and J by 3 bases, with 11 bases between. Per germline, CDR1 MNHEY and CDR2 SMNVEV (reference sequence). The CDR3 runs 13 residues. The CDR3 region is CASSTRVDTEAFF. Here the CDR3 DNA reads TGTGCCAGCAGCACTCGTGTGGACACTGAAGCTTTCTTT.

The rearrangement joins TRBV7-8 to TRBJ2-2; the D call may be TRBD1 or TRBD2 (5 bases each). CDR3 size: 14 residues. The V end was cut by 5 bases, the J end by 3 bases, with 10 bases between. The V gene's germline CDR1 is SGHVS and CDR2 FQNEAQ. The CDR3 coding sequence is TGTGCCAGCAGCCGGGGCTGGGACACCGGGGAGCTGTTTTTT. This sequence encodes CASSRGWDTGELFF.

The V call is TRBV3-1 (or the pseudogene TRBV3-2), the J call TRBJ2-2, with D possibly matching TRBD2 (6 bases). Trimming removed 3 bases at V and 5 bases at J, with 13 bases between. The CDR3 sequence is 15 residues long. Germline-derived CDR1 and CDR2 are LGHDT and YNNKEL (reference sequence). CDR3 coding DNA: TGTGCCAGCAGCCACCGACTAGATGGGACCGGGGAGCTGTTTTTT. Residues: CASSHRLDGTGELFF.

This clone was observed a single time. The chain combines TRBV7-3 with TRBJ2-1; 10 bases agree with TRBD2. Germline V gives CDR1 SGHTA, CDR2 FQGTGA. V lost 5 bases, J lost 6 bases, and 4 bases stayed unmatched. The CDR3 consists of 14 residues. The CDR3 loop reads CASSVSGGTNEQFF. The CDR3 DNA reads TGTGCCAGCAGCGTTAGCGGGGGGACCAATGAGCAGTTCTTC.

V is TRBV10-3 and J is TRBJ1-1; TRBD1 might be the D (5 bases). The CDR3 has 17 amino acids. Trimming shortened V by 4 bases and J by 4 bases, and 22 bases separated the two germline ends. Germline V gene data show CDR1 as ENHRY and CDR2 as SYGVKD. This chain's CDR3 is CAISATTLRGQGTEAFF. The CDR3, as DNA: TGTGCCATCAGTGCCACAACTCTGCGGGGCCAGGGCACTGAAGCTTTCTTT.

This clone has a handful of counts. CDR3 sequence: CASSWSQGGNQPQHF. Here the CDR3 DNA reads TGTGCCAGCAGTTGGTCCCAGGGTGGCAATCAGCCCCAGCATTTT. This rearrangement joins TRBV6-6 to TRBJ1-5, with a possible D match to TRBD1 (5 bases). CDR1 and CDR2 (germline): MNHNY, SVGAGI (reference sequence). V dropped 4 bases and J dropped 2 bases, with 12 bases sitting between them. The CDR3 runs to 15 residues.

CDR3 region: CASSLLTGLGEQYF. The CDR3 DNA follows: TGTGCCAGCTCACTCCTGACAGGGTTGGGCGAGCAGTACTTC. This chain uses TRBV18 with TRBJ2-7; 7 bases line up with TRBD1. Germline lookup yields CDR1 KGHSH and CDR2 LQKENI. The CDR3 has 14 amino acids. V shed 4 bases and J 6 bases; nucleotides not matched to a gene: 9.

The chain combines TRBV5-5 with TRBJ2-7; D possibly corresponds to TRBD1 (6 bases). V lost 3 bases, J lost 7 bases, and 11 bases lay in between. CDR1 SGHKS and CDR2 YYEKEE come from the germline V gene (reference sequence). The CDR3 has 12 residues. In DNA, the CDR3 is TGTGCCAGCAGCTGGGACACGAAGGAGCAGTACTTC. It encodes CASSWDTKEQYF. The whole variable domain, remainder taken from reference TRBV5-5 and TRBJ2-7, is DAGVTQSPTHLIKTRGQQVTLRCSPISGHKSVSWYQQVLGQGPQFIFQYYEKEERGRGNFPDRFSARQFPNYSSELNVNALLLGDSALYLCASSWDTKEQYFGPGTRLTVT.

This clone was observed a few times. The genes are TRBV18 and TRBJ1-1, with 7 positions matching TRBD1. The CDR3 is 15 amino acids. After removal of 6 bases from V and 5 bases from J, the junction contained 12 bases not matched to a gene. Looked up from germline, CDR1 is KGHSH and CDR2 is LQKENI. CDR3 in DNA: TGTGCCAGCTCTTCCCCAACAGGGGTGGAAACTGAAGCTTTCTTT. Residues: CASSSPTGVETEAFF.